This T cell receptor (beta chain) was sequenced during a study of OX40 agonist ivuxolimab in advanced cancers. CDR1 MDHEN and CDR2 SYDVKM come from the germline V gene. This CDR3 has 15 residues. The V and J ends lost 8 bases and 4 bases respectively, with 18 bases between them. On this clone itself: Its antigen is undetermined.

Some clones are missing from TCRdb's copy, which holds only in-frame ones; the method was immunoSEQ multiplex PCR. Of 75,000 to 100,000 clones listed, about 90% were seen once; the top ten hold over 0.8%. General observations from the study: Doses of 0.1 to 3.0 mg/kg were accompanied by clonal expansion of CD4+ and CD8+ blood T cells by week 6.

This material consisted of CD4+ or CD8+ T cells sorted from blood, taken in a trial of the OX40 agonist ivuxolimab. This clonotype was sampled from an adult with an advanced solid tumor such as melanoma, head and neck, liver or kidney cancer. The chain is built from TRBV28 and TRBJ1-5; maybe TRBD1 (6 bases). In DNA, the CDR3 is TGTGCCAGCGCGCTTTTCGGGACACAAAATCAGCCCCAGCATTTT. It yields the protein CASALFGTQNQPQHF.